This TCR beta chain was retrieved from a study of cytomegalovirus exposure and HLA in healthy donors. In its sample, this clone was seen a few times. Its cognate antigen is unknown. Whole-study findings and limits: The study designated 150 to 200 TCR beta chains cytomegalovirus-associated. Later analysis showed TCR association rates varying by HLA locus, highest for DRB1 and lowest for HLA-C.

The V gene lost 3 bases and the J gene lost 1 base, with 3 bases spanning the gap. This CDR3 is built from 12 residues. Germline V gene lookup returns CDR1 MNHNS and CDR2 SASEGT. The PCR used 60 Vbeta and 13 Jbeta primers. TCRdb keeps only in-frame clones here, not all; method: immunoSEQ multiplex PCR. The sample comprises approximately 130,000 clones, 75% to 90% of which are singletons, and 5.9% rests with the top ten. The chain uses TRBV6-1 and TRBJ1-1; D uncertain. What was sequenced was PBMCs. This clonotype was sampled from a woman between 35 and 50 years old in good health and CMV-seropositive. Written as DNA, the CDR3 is TGTGCCAGCAGTGACCAGAACACTGAAGCTTTCTTT. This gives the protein CASSDQNTEAFF.